The clone carrying this TCR beta chain came up a few times. This CDR3 contains 17 residues. V lost 4 bases and J 1 base, leaving 19 bases between the germline ends. Germline V gene sequence: CDR1 MDHEN, CDR2 SYDVKM. MiXCR, applied by TCRdb to the RT-PCR reads, yields one record per CDR3 protein. Seen here are around 12,000 distinct CDR3 sequences, roughly a quarter observed once, and the top ten hold roughly half. These data are taken from a study of patients and donors after allogeneic stem cell transplantation. V gene TRBV28 combines with J gene TRBJ2-5; TRBD2 might be the D (7 bases). This receptor was identified in a human donor who was either an allogeneic HSCT recipient or a stem cell or donor lymphocyte infusion donor (not recorded which). It is not recorded whose cells these are; they may come from a transplant donor. The material sequenced was blood, either unsorted or a sorted T cell fraction (not recorded which). CDR3 sequence (DNA): TGTGCCAGCAGTTCGGTGTGGACTAGGGGGTCCCAAGAGACCCAGTACTTC. Residues: CASSSVWTRGSQETQYF.